This paragraph covers one T cell receptor (beta chain) sequence. Its antigen is as yet unknown. The data belong to a study of T cell repertoires in cytomegalovirus infection. Study details: Through public TCR beta signatures, both CMV infection and matching HLA type were indicated. Study results and limitations: CMV-specific HLA-C-restricted TCR beta clonotypes dominated the ex vivo response. There were carriers of CMV plus the relevant HLA, and cumulative public TCR beta family frequency identified them.

Trimming removed 0 bases from V and 4 bases from J, with 16 bases in between. This CDR3 has 17 residues. Germline V gene lookup returns CDR1 MGHRA and CDR2 YSYEKL. TCRdb called the reads again in MiXCR, with one record for every CDR3 protein. The data contain about 500,000 distinct CDR3 sequences, 25% to 35% of them singletons. The clonotype was recovered from a human donor in good health (CMV status not recorded). Some clones in this sample may be carry-over from other donors' samples. The chain recombines TRBV4-1 with TRBJ1-3, with D hard to call. Sequences were derived from cultured PBMCs, sampled from culture after CMV antigen stimulation. CDR3 bases: TGCGCCAGCAGCCAAGATCAACGGGGTTCTTTCGGAAACACCATATATTTT. Translation: CASSQDQRGSFGNTIYF.